This passage covers 14 T cell receptor beta chains from one sample sequenced in a study of T cells in tumors after PD-1 blockade. Data came from immunoSEQ multiplex PCR; TCRdb stores just in-frame clones and leaves some out. The sample lists about 47,000 clones, around four fifths seen once, with approximately 7.9% in the top ten. Sequencing was performed on PBMCs, taken before anti-PD-1 therapy. These receptor sequences come from a human donor with advanced basal cell or squamous cell carcinoma (not recorded which).

The V and J genes are TRBV7-9 and TRBJ2-3, with D unclear. Trimming left V 4 bases short and J 4 bases short, with 9 bases between. Germline CDR1 and CDR2: SEHNR and FQNEAQ (reference sequence). The CDR3 spans 13 residues. Here the CDR3 DNA reads TGTGCCAGCAGCTCCCAGGTTCCAGATACGCAGTATTTT. Translated, it gives CASSSQVPDTQYF.

The V and J genes are TRBV18 and TRBJ2-7; TRBD1 matches 7 bases. The CDR3 is made up of 13 amino acids. In germline, CDR1 is KGHSH, CDR2 LQKENI. V lost 5 bases to trimming and J lost 5 bases; unmatched junction nucleotides: 6. The CDR3 DNA reads TGTGCCAGCTCATCGGGACAGTCCAACGAGCAGTACTTC. Translating gives CASSSGQSNEQYF.

The table lists this clone with a count of one. The chain employs TRBV29-1 and TRBJ1-5; 7 bases line up with TRBD1. V trimming: 0 bases; J trimming: 7 bases; junction bases outside the gene matches: 3. Germline V gene sequence: CDR1 SQVTM, CDR2 ANQGSEA. The CDR3 is made up of 13 amino acids. Here the CDR3 reads CSVEDQQGQPQHF. CDR3 bases: TGCAGCGTTGAAGATCAACAGGGGCAGCCCCAGCATTTT. The variable domain in full, with the rest retrieved from reference TRBV29-1 and TRBJ1-5, is SAVISQKPSRDICQRGTSLTIQCQVDSQVTMMFWYRQQPGQSLTLIATANQGSEATYESGFVIDKFPISRPNLTFSTLTVSNMSPEDSSIYLCSVEDQQGQPQHFGDGTRLSIL.

V is TRBV6-1 and J is TRBJ2-7, with 8 bases fitting TRBD2. CDR1 is MNHNS, CDR2 SASEGT, per germline. This CDR3 region has 17 residues. J was trimmed by 1 base and V by 1 base; bases with no gene match: 9. The CDR3: CASSEVSGGLLSYEQYF. CDR3 nucleotides: TGTGCCAGCAGTGAAGTAAGCGGGGGCTTACTATCCTACGAGCAGTACTTC.

A few counts support this clone. This CDR3 is CASPPRGSPHQPQHF. The CDR3 DNA follows: TGTGCAAGTCCCCCCAGGGGGTCACCCCATCAGCCCCAGCATTTT. V and J are TRBV12-2 and TRBJ1-5; the table's D call TRBD1 went unverified against the DNA. TRBV12-2 is classified as a pseudogene. This CDR3 contains 15 residues.

V gene TRBV2 combines with J gene TRBJ2-3; D gene uncertain. The CDR3 loop spans 12 amino acids. V was shortened by 6 bases and J by 3 bases, with 7 bases between the two germline ends. Per the germline V gene, CDR1 is SNHLY and CDR2 is FYNNEI. The DNA of the CDR3 is TGTGCCAGCAGCTTGTTGACAGATACGCAGTATTTT. It encodes CASSLLTDTQYF.

The rearrangement links TRBV4-1 to TRBJ1-1; TRBD1 is a possible D gene (6 bases). Between the trimmed V and J ends, which lost 0 bases and 7 bases, there was a span of 15 bases. The CDR3 contains 15 residues. The germline V gene encodes CDR1 MGHRA and CDR2 YSYEKL. Written as DNA, the CDR3 is TGCGCCAGCAGCCAAGACAGGGGCCCATCAGATGAAGCTTTCTTT. It codes for CASSQDRGPSDEAFF.

The chain carries TRBV15 and TRBJ1-1; D is perhaps TRBD1 (6 bases). Between the trimmed V and J ends, which lost 0 bases and 1 base, there was a span of 21 bases. The CDR3 consists of 19 residues. Per the germline V gene, CDR1 is LNHNV and CDR2 is YYDKDF (reference sequence). Here the CDR3 reads CATSREGTGRLPSNTEAFF. The CDR3 DNA is TGTGCCACCAGCAGAGAGGGAACAGGGAGACTCCCCTCGAACACTGAAGCTTTCTTT.

The chain employs TRBV5-8 and TRBJ2-1, with a tentative D call TRBD2 (5 bases). Per the germline V gene, CDR1 is SGHTS and CDR2 is YDEGEE. CDR3 length equals 16 residues. V lost 1 base, J lost 8 bases, and 19 bases lay in between. This CDR3 is CASSLRRESVADEQFF. CDR3 DNA: TGTGCCAGCAGCTTGAGACGGGAATCGGTTGCTGATGAGCAGTTCTTC.

The gene calls are TRBV27 and TRBJ2-3, with D hard to call. The germline V gene has CDR1 MNHEY and CDR2 SMNVEV (reference sequence). CDR3 length: 15 amino acids. The germline V and J ends were trimmed by 1 base and 0 bases, with 8 bases remaining between them. The CDR3 DNA sequence: TGTGCCAGCAGTTTATTAGTCGGCAGCACAGATACGCAGTATTTT. This gives the protein CASSLLVGSTDTQYF.

On this clone: Relative to the germline gene, one junction end is altered; a read error may explain this. V gene TRBV28 combines with J gene TRBJ2-7; tentative D call: TRBD2 (6 bases). The CDR3 covers 12 residues. From germline, CDR1 is MDHEN and CDR2 SYDVKM. The DNA of the CDR3 is TGTGCCAGCAGTTTATATGGGACTGGGCCCTCATTC. This gives the protein CASSLYGTGPSF.

This chain links TRBV5-4 with TRBJ2-3, with 10 nucleotides matching TRBD2. The CDR3 is 16 residues long. CDR1 and CDR2 from the germline V gene are SGHNT and YYREEE (reference sequence). Trimming cost V 1 base and J 2 bases; bases outside gene matches: 4. The CDR3 loop reads CASSLNSGGFTDTQYF. The CDR3 bases are TGTGCCAGCAGCTTGAATAGCGGGGGGTTCACAGATACGCAGTATTTT. The full variable domain, in which reference TRBV5-4 and TRBJ2-3 provide the parts outside the CDR3, is ETGVTQSPTHLIKTRGQQVTLRCSSQSGHNTVSWYQQALGQGPQFIFQYYREEENGRGNFPPRFSGLQFPNYSSELNVNALELDDSALYLCASSLNSGGFTDTQYFGPGTRLTVL.

The chain employs TRBV6-1 and TRBJ2-1; TRBD2 aligns across 10 bases. This CDR3 has 14 amino acids. V shed 4 bases, J shed 8 bases, and the junction held 5 bases outside the gene matches. From germline, CDR1 is MNHNS and CDR2 SASEGT. CDR3 protein: CASSGAGGGHEQFF. CDR3 nucleotides: TGTGCCAGCAGTGGAGCGGGAGGGGGCCATGAGCAGTTCTTC.

This clone has more than one count but fewer than ten. The chain recombines TRBV5-5 with TRBJ1-1, with unresolved D. The ends were cut back, 7 bases at V and 0 bases at J, with 13 bases in the middle. CDR3 length equals 14 residues. CDR1 is SGHKS, CDR2 YYEKEE, per germline (reference sequence). CDR3 nucleotides: TGTGCCAGCTCCTCCAGTGGGGTGAACACTGAAGCTTTCTTT. It is translated as CASSSSGVNTEAFF.